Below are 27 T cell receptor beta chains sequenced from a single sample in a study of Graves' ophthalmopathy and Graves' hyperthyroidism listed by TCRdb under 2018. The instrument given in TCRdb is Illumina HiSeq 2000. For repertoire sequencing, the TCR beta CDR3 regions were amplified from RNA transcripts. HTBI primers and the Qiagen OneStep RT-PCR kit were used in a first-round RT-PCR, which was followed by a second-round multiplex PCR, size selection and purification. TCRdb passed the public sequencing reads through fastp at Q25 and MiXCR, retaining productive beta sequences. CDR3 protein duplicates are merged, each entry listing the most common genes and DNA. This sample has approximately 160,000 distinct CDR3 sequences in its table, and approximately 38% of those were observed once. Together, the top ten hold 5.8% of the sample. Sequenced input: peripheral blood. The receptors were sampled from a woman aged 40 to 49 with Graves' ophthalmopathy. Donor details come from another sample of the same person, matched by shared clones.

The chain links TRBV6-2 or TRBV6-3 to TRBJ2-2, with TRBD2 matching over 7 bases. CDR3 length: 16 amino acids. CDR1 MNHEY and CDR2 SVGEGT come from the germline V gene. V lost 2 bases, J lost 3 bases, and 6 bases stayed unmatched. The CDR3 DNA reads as TGTGCCAGCAGTTACCGGGGAGGGATCGACACCGGGGAGCTGTTTTTT. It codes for CASSYRGGIDTGELFF.

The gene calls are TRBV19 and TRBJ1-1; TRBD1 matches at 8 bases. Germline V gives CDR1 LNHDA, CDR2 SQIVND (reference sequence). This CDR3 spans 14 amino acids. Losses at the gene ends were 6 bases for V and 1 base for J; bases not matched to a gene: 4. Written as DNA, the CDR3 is TGTGCCAGTAGCCACGGACAGGGGAACACTGAAGCTTTCTTT. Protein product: CASSHGQGNTEAFF. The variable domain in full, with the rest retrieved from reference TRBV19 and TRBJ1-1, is DGGITQSPKYLFRKEGQNVTLSCEQNLNHDAMYWYRQDPGQGLRLIYYSQIVNDFQKGDIAEGYSVSREKKESFPLTVTSAQKNPTAFYLCASSHGQGNTEAFFGQGTRLTVV.

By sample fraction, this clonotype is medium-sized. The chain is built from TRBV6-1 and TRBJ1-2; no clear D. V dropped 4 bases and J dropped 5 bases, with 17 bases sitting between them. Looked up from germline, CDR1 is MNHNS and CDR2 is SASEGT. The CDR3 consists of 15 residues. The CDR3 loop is CASSATGLDGYGYTF. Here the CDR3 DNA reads TGTGCCAGCAGTGCCACCGGACTTGACGGATATGGCTACACCTTC.

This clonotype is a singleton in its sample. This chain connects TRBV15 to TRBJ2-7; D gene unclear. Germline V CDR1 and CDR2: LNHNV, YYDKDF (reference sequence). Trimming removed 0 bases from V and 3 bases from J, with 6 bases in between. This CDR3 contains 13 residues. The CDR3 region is CATSRDSSYEQYF. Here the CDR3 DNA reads TGTGCCACCAGCAGAGATAGTAGCTACGAGCAGTACTTC.

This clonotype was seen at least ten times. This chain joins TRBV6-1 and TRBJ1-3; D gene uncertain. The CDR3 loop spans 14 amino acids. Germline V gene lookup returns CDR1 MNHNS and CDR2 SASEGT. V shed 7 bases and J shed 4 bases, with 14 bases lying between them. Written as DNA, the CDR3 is TGTGCCAGCACCCGGAGGTCGGGGGGAAACACCATATATTTT. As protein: CASTRRSGGNTIYF.

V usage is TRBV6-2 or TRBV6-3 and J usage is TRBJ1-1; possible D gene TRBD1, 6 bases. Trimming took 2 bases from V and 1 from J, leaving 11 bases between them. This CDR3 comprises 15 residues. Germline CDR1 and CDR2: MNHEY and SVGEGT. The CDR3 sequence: CASSYRGGGNTEAFF. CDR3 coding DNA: TGTGCCAGCAGTTACCGGGGGGGCGGGAACACTGAAGCTTTCTTT.

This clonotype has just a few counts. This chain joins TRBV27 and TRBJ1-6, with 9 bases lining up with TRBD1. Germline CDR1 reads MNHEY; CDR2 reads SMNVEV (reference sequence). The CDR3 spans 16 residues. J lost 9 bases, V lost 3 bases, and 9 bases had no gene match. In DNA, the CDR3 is TGTGCCAGCAGTTTTGGGGACAGGGTGGGAAGTTCACCCCTCCACTTT. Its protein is CASSFGDRVGSSPLHF.

The CDR3 nucleotides read TGTGCCAGCAGCTTAGCCGTCGAGGGAGTAGGACAAGAGACCCAGTACTTC. This translates into CASSLAVEGVGQETQYF. V gene TRBV11-2 combines with J gene TRBJ2-5; a weak D match, TRBD2 (5 bases). Germline V gives CDR1 SGHAT, CDR2 FQNNGV. With 1 base removed from V and 2 bases from J, the gap between germline ends came to 17 bases. CDR3 length: 17 amino acids.

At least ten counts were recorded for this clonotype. CDR3 in amino acids: CASSPGLAGQETQYF. In DNA form, the CDR3 reads TGTGCCAGTAGTCCGGGACTAGCGGGACAAGAGACCCAGTACTTC. The chain uses TRBV19 and TRBJ2-5; 13 positions agree with TRBD2. Germline values: CDR1 LNHDA, CDR2 SQIVND (reference sequence). CDR3 size: 15 residues. Trimming took 5 bases from V and 2 from J; bases not matched to a gene: 2.

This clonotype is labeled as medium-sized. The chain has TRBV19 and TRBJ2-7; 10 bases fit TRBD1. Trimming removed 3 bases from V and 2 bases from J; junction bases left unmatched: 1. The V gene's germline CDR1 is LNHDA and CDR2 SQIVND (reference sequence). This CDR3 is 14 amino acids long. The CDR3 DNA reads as TGTGCCAGTAGTATCGGGACAGGGGCCTACGAGCAGTACTTC. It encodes CASSIGTGAYEQYF.

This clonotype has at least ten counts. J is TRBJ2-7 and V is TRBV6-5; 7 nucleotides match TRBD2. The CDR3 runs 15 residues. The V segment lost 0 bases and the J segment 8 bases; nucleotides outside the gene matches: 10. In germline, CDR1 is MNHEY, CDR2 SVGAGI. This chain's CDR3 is CASSYSPSSGIQQYF. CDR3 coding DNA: TGTGCCAGCAGTTACTCGCCGTCTAGCGGTATCCAGCAGTACTTC.

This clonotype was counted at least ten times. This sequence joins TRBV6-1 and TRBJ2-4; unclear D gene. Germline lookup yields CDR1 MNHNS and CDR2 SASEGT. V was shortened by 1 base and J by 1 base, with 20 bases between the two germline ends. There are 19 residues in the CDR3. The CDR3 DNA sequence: TGTGCCAGCAGTGAAGTTGTCGGTTGGGCAGGCGCTGCCAAAAACATTCAGTACTTC. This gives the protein CASSEVVGWAGAAKNIQYF.

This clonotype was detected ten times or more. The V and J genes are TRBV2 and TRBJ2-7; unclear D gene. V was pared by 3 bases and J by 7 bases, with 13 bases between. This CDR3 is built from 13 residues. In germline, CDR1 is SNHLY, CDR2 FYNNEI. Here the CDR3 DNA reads TGTGCCAGCAGTGATTTAGGGCGTCGGGAGCAGTACTTC. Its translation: CASSDLGRREQYF.

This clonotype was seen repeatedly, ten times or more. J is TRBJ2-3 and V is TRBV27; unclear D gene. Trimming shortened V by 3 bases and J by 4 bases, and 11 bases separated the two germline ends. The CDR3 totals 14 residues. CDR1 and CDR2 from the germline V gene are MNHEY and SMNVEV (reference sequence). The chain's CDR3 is CASSLLGRPDTQYF. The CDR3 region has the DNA TGTGCCAGCAGTTTGTTGGGTAGGCCAGATACGCAGTATTTT.

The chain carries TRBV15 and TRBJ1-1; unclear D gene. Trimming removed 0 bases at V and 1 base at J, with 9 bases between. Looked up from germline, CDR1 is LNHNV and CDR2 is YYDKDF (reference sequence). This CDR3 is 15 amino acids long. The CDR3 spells CATSREVFGNTEAFF. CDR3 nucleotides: TGTGCCACCAGCAGAGAAGTATTCGGGAACACTGAAGCTTTCTTT.

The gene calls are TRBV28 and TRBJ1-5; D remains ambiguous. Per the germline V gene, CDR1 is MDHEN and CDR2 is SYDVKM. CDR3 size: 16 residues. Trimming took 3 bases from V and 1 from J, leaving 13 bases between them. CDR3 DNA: TGTGCCAGCAGTTTTTATGGCCTTAAAAGCAATCAGCCCCAGCATTTT. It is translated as CASSFYGLKSNQPQHF.

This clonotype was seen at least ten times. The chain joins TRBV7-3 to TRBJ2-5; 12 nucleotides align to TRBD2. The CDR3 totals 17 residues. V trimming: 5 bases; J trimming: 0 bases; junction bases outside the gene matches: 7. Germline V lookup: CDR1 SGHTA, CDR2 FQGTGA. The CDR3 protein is CASSPGTSGRYQETQYF. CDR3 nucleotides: TGTGCCAGCAGCCCAGGGACTAGCGGGCGGTACCAAGAGACCCAGTACTTC.

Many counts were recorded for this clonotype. CDR3 DNA: TGTGCCAGCAGTGAAGCATTTGGGGGGGTCCCCTCCCCTGAAGCTTTCTTT. It yields the protein CASSEAFGGVPSPEAFF. V is TRBV6-1 and J is TRBJ1-1, with a possible D match to TRBD1 (5 bases). The V gene lost 0 bases and the J gene lost 6 bases, with 20 bases spanning the gap. The V gene's germline CDR1 is MNHNS and CDR2 SASEGT. The CDR3 totals 17 residues.

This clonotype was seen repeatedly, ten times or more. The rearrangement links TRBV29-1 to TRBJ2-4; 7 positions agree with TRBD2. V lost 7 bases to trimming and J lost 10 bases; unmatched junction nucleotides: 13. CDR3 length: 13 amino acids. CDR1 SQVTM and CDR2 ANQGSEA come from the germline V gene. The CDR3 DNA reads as TGCAGCGCCTCCCGCGGACTAGGTGAAATTCAGTACTTC. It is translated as CSASRGLGEIQYF.

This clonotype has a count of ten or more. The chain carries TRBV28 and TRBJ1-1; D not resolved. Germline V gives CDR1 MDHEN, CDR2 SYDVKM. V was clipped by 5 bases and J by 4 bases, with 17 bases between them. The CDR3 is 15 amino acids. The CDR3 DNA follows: TGTGCCAGCAGTCAACGGGTTAGTGATGGCACTGAAGCTTTCTTT. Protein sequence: CASSQRVSDGTEAFF.

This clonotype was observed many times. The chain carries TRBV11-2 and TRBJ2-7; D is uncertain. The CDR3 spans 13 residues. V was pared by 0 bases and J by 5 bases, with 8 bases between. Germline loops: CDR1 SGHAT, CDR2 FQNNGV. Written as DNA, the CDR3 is TGTGCCAGCAGCTTAGATCCCAGGCACGAGCAGTACTTC. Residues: CASSLDPRHEQYF.

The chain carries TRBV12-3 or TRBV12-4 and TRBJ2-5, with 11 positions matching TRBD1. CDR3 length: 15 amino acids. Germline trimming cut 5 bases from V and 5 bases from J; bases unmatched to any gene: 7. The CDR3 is CASSPRTGGPETQYF. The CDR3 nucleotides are TGTGCCAGCAGTCCCCGGACAGGGGGCCCGGAGACCCAGTACTTC.

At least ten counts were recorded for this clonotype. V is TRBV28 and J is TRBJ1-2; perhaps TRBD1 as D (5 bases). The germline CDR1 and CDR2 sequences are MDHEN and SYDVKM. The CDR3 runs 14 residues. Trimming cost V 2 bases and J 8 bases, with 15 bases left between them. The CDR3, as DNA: TGTGCCAGCAGTTTACGGTTCCGGGGGTACGGCTACACCTTC. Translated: CASSLRFRGYGYTF.

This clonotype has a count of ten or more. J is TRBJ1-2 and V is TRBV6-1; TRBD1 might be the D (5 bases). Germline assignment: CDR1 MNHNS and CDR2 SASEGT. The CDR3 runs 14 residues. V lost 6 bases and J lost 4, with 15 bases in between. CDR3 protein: CASRSPGPGYGYTF. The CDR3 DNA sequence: TGTGCCAGCAGATCCCCAGGGCCGGGCTATGGCTACACCTTC.

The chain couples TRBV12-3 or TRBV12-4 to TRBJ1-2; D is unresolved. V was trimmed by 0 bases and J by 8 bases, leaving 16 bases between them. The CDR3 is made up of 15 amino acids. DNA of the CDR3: TGTGCCAGCAGTTTAGCCGCCGGGTCCTCGCTAGGCTACACCTTC. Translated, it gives CASSLAAGSSLGYTF.

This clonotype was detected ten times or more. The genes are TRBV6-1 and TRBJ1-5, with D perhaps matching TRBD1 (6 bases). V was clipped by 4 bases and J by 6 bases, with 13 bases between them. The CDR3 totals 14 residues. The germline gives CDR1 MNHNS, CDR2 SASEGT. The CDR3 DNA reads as TGTGCCAGCAGTGGAATCAGGGGCGGTCAGCCCCAGCATTTT. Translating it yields CASSGIRGGQPQHF.

The CDR3 spells CASSQAAGYGYTF. The DNA for the CDR3 is TGTGCCAGCAGCCAAGCCGCGGGCTATGGCTACACCTTC. This sequence joins TRBV14 and TRBJ1-2; no firm D call. From germline, CDR1 is SGHDN and CDR2 FVKESK. With 1 base removed from V and 4 bases from J, the gap between germline ends came to 7 bases. The CDR3 is 13 amino acids.